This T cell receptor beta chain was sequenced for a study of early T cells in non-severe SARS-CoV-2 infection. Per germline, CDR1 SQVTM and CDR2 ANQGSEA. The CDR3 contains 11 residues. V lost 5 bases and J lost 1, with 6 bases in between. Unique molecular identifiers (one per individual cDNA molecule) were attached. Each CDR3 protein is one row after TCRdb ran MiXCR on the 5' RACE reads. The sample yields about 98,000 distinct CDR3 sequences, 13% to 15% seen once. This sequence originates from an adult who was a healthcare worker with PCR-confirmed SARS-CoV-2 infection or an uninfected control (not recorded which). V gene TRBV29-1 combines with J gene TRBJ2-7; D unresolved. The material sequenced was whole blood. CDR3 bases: TGCAGCGTTACCGAGTCCTACGAGCAGTACTTC. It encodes CSVTESYEQYF.